This is a list of T cell receptor beta chains from one sample in a study of cytomegalovirus exposure and HLA in healthy donors. Assay: immunoSEQ multiplex PCR; the TCRdb copy retains only in-frame clones and omits some. The sample consists of over 130,000 clones, just under 85% of them appearing once. The sample consisted of PBMCs. All receptors come from a man aged 30-40 years in good health and CMV-seropositive. Each CDR3 is given with its conserved first and last residue. The order of the fields is clone size, D gene, V gene, J gene, CDR3 protein, CDR3 DNA. A D gene is named only where the DNA matches it firmly. Rows give clone size only sometimes, using once, few, many, or a class for an expanded clone.

NA,TRBD2,TRBV11-2,TRBJ2-7,CASSLLTSGGYEQYF,TGTGCCAGCAGCTTACTGACTAGCGGGGGCTACGAGCAGTACTTC
NA,TRBD2,TRBV9,TRBJ2-7,CASSVGTSGSYEQYF,TGTGCCAGCAGCGTTGGGACTAGCGGATCCTACGAGCAGTACTTC
NA,TRBD1,TRBV25-1,TRBJ1-1,CASKTGVANTEAFF,TGTGCCAGCAAAACAGGGGTGGCGAACACTGAAGCTTTCTTT
NA,TRBD2,TRBV28,TRBJ2-3,CASTSGRGTDTQYF,TGTGCCAGCACCAGCGGGAGAGGCACAGATACGCAGTATTTT
NA,TRBD1,TRBV5-5,TRBJ1-1,CASSYWGQGGNTEAFF,TGTGCCAGCAGCTACTGGGGACAGGGAGGGAACACTGAAGCTTTCTTT
NA,TRBD1,TRBV2,TRBJ2-3,CASNQGTGTDTQYF,TGTGCCAGCAATCAGGGGACAGGGACAGATACGCAGTATTTT
once,TRBD2,TRBV4-1,TRBJ2-5,CASSPRTSGVLQETQYF,TGCGCCAGCAGCCCCAGGACTAGCGGGGTTTTACAAGAGACCCAGTACTTC
NA,NA,TRBV18,TRBJ1-2,CASSPAAVNYGYTF,TGTGCCAGCTCCCCGGCGGCGGTGAACTATGGCTACACCTTC
NA,NA,TRBV6-6,TRBJ1-6,CASSIQTPGDSPLHF,TGTGCCAGCAGTATACAGACCCCGGGGGATTCACCCCTCCACTTT
NA,TRBD1,TRBV29-1,TRBJ2-3,CSADDRGTDTQYF,TGCAGCGCCGACGACAGGGGCACAGATACGCAGTATTTT
few,TRBD1,TRBV6-5,TRBJ1-1,CASSYSPQGAGTEAFF,TGTGCCAGCAGTTACTCCCCACAGGGGGCTGGGACTGAAGCTTTCTTT
NA,TRBD1,TRBV28,TRBJ2-7,CASNTGGSYEQYF,TGTGCCAGCAATACAGGGGGATCTTACGAGCAGTACTTC
NA,NA,TRBV9,TRBJ2-4,CASSVGGSGIQYF,TGTGCCAGCAGCGTAGGAGGAAGTGGCATTCAGTACTTC